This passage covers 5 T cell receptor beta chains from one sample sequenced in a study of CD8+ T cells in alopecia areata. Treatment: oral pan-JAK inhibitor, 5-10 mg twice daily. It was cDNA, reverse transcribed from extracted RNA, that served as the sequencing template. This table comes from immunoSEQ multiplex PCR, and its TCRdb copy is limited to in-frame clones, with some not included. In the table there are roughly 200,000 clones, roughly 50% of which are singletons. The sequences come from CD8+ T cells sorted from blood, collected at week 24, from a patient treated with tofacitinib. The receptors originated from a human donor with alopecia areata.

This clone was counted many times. For the CDR3, the DNA is TGTGCCTGGAGTGTACATCTGGGGACAGGGGGCTATGCCGAGCAGTACTTC. The encoded protein is CAWSVHLGTGGYAEQYF. The rearrangement links TRBV30 to TRBJ2-7, with 12 positions matching TRBD1. V was pared by 0 bases and J by 6 bases, with 12 bases of the junction left unmatched. This CDR3 comprises 17 residues. Germline V CDR1 and CDR2: GTSNPN, SVGIG (reference sequence).

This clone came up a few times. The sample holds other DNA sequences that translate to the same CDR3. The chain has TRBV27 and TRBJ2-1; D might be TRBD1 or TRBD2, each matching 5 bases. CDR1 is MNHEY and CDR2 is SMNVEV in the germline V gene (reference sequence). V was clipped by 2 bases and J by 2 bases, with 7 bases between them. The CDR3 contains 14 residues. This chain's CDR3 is CASSLGGPYNEQFF. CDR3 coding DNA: TGTGCCAGCAGTTTAGGGGGTCCCTACAATGAGCAGTTCTTC.

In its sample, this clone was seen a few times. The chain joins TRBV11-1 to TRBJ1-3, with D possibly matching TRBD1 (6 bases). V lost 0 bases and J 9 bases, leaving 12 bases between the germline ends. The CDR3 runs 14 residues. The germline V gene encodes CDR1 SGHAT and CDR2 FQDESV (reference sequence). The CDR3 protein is CASSLASTGSTIYF. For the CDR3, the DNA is TGTGCCAGCAGCTTAGCCTCAACAGGGAGCACCATATATTTT.

The DNA for the CDR3 is TGTGCCTGGAGTGTACGTCTAGCACCATGGGATGAGCAGTTCTTC. Its protein is CAWSVRLAPWDEQFF. The chain joins TRBV30 to TRBJ2-1; TRBD2 might be the D (5 bases). V was clipped by 0 bases and J by 8 bases, with 17 bases between them. Per germline, CDR1 GTSNPN and CDR2 SVGIG (reference sequence). CDR3 length: 15 amino acids.

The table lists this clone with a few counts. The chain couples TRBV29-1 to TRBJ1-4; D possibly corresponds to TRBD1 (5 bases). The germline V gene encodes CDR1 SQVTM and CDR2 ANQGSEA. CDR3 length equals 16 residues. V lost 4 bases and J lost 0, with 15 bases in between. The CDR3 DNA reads TGCAGCGTTGGAACAGGCGGTTGGGCAACTAATGAAAAACTGTTTTTT. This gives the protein CSVGTGGWATNEKLFF. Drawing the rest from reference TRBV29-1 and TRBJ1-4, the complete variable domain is SAVISQKPSRDICQRGTSLTIQCQVDSQVTMMFWYRQQPGQSLTLIATANQGSEATYESGFVIDKFPISRPNLTFSTLTVSNMSPEDSSIYLCSVGTGGWATNEKLFFGSGTQLSVL.